A selection of T cell receptor beta chains follows, all from one sample in a study of shared clonotypes between healthy human individuals. The data were produced by immunoSEQ multiplex PCR, yet TCRdb's version contains in-frame clones alone and is incomplete. Here the sample spans about 700,000 clones, roughly 70% being singletons. The sample taken for sequencing was memory CD4+ T cells sorted from blood. The receptors shown here come from a young woman in good health. CDR3s include the opening cysteine and the closing phenylalanine or tryptophan. The D gene is left open where the match is weak. Only some rows state a clone size, as once, few, many or a class for expanded clones.

J gene | D gene | clone size | V gene | CDR3 DNA | CDR3 protein
TRBJ2-1 | NA | NA | TRBV6-1 | TGTGCCAGCAGTCGGGAAAACCTTCACAATGAGCAGTTCTTC | CASSRENLHNEQFF
TRBJ2-2 | NA | NA | TRBV5-1 | TGCGCCAGCAGCTCAGGGACTGGGAACACCGGGGAGCTGTTTTTT | CASSSGTGNTGELFF
TRBJ2-1 | TRBD2 | NA | TRBV5-1 | TGCGCCAGCAGCCCAGGGACTAACTACAATGAGCAGTTCTTC | CASSPGTNYNEQFF
TRBJ2-5 | TRBD2 | many | TRBV6-1 | TGTGCCAGCAGTGAAGCGCTTTCCTACCGGGACTATCAAGAGACCCAGTACTTC | CASSEALSYRDYQETQYF
TRBJ1-5 | NA | NA | TRBV7-2 | TGTGCCAGCAGCTCGGACTTGACAGCCTTCAATCAGCCCCAGCATTTT | CASSSDLTAFNQPQHF
TRBJ1-5 | NA | NA | TRBV28 | TGTGCCAGCAGTTTGGCTTATAGCAATCAGCCCCAGCATTTT | CASSLAYSNQPQHF
TRBJ2-5 | NA | NA | TRBV30 | TGTGCCTGGAGTTCCTCATCCGGGGAGACCCAGTACTTC | CAWSSSSGETQYF
TRBJ2-7 | NA | NA | TRBV27 | TGTGCCAGCAGAAGGCGGCGAGATGACTACGAGCAGTACTTC | CASRRRRDDYEQYF
TRBJ2-5 | NA | NA | TRBV10-3 | TGTGCCATCAGTGTACAGCTCAGAGAGACCCAGTACTTC | CAISVQLRETQYF
TRBJ1-2 | NA | NA | TRBV28 | TGTGCCAGCGGGATACTCTATGGCTACACCTTC | CASGILYGYTF
TRBJ2-7 | TRBD1 | NA | TRBV11-2 | TGTGCCAGCAGCAAGAGACCGGGACAGGGAAGTGAGCAGTACTTC | CASSKRPGQGSEQYF
TRBJ2-1 | NA | NA | TRBV5-1 | TGCGCCAGCAGCTTGGTAGGACATCCCTCTGATGAGCAGTTCTTC | CASSLVGHPSDEQFF
TRBJ2-7 | TRBD1 | NA | TRBV28 | TGTGCCAGCAGATGGACAGGGAGCTCCTACGAGCAGTACTTC | CASRWTGSSYEQYF
TRBJ2-7 | TRBD1 | NA | TRBV7-9 | TGTGCCAGCAGTGTCCAGGGGGACTCCTACGAGCAGTACTTC | CASSVQGDSYEQYF
TRBJ1-1 | TRBD1 | NA | TRBV27 | TGTGCCAGCAGCCTCAGACAGGGAGAAGCTTTCTTT | CASSLRQGEAFF
TRBJ2-3 | TRBD1 | NA | TRBV4-1 | TGCGCCAGCAGCCAAGATGACAGGGGGACAGATACGCAGTATTTT | CASSQDDRGTDTQYF